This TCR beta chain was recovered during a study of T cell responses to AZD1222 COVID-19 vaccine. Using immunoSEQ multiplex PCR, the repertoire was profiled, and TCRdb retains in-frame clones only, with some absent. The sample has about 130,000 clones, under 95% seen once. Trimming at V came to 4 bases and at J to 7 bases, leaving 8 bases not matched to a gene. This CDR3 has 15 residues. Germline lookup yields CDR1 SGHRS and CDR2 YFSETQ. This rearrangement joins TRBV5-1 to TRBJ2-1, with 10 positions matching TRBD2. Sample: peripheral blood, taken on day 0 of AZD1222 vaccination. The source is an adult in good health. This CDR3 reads CASSLGTSAGNEQFF. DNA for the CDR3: TGCGCCAGCAGCCTCGGGACTAGCGCTGGGAATGAGCAGTTCTTC. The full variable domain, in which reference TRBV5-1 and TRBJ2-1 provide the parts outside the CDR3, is KAGVTQTPRYLIKTRGQQVTLSCSPISGHRSVSWYQQTPGQGLQFLFEYFSETQRNKGNFPGRFSGRQFSNSRSEMNVSTLELGDSALYLCASSLGTSAGNEQFFGPGTRLTVL.